This note documents a single T cell receptor beta chain sequence. Antigen: not known. Other DNA sequences in this specimen translate into the identical CDR3. This sample is drawn from a study of graft-versus-host responses after intestinal transplantation. Study-wide context: In this cohort, recipients had multivisceral, liver-intestinal, or isolated intestinal transplants.

Germline V lookup: CDR1 SGHDN, CDR2 FVKESK. Trimming took 1 base from V and 5 from J, leaving 8 bases between them. The CDR3 has 13 amino acids. This table comes from immunoSEQ multiplex PCR, and its TCRdb copy is limited to in-frame clones, with some not included. The repertoire holds 75,000 to 100,000 clones, with over 75% as singletons. Study-wide results and caveats: HvG clone declines early post-transplant were associated with peak circulating GvH levels.

The clonotype originates from a human patient who received an intestinal transplant, so some T cells may come from the graft donor. The source was PBMCs, collected 450 to 480 days after intestinal transplant. This chain connects TRBV14 to TRBJ1-2; D gene uncertain. The CDR3 is CASSQGQGYGYTF. In DNA, the CDR3 is TGTGCCAGCAGCCAAGGTCAAGGATATGGCTACACCTTC.